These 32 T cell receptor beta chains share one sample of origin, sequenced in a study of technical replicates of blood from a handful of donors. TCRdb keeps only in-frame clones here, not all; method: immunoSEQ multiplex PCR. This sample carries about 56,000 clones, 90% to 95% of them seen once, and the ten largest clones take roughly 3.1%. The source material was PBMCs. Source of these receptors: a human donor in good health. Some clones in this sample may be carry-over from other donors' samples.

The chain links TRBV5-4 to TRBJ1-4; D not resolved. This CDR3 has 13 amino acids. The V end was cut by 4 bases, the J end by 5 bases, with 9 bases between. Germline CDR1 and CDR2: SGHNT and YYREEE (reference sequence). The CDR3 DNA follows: TGTGCCAGCAGCGACCCGGGGAATGAAAAACTGTTTTTT. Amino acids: CASSDPGNEKLFF.

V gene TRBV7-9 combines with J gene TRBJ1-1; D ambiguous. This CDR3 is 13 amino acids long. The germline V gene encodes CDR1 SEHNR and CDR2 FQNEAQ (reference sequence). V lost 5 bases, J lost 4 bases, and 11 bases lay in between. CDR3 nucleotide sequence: TGTGCCAGCAGCATCGGAGGACCCACTGAAGCTTTCTTT. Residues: CASSIGGPTEAFF.

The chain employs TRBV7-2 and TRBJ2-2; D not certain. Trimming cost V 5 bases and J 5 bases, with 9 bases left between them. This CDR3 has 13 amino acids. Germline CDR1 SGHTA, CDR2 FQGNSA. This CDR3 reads CASSQRLTGELFF. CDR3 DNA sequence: TGTGCCAGCAGCCAAAGACTGACCGGGGAGCTGTTTTTT.

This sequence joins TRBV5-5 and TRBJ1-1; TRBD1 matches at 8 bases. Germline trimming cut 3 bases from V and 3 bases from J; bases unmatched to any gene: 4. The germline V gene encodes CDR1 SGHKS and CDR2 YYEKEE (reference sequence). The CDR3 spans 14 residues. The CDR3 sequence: CASSYRDRYTEAFF. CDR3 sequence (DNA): TGTGCCAGCAGCTACCGGGACAGGTACACTGAAGCTTTCTTT.

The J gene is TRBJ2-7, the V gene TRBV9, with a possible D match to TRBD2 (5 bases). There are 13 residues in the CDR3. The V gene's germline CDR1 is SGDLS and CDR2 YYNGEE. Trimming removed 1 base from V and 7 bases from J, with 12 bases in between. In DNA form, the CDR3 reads TGTGCCAGCAGCGTAACCGGCACGGGGGAGCAGTACTTC. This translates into CASSVTGTGEQYF.

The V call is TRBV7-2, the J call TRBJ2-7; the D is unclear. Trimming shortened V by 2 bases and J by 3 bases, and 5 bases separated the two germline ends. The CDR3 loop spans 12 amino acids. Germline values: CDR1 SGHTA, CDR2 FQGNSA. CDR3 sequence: CASSLRGYEQYF. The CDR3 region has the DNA TGTGCCAGCAGCTTACGCGGCTACGAGCAGTACTTC.

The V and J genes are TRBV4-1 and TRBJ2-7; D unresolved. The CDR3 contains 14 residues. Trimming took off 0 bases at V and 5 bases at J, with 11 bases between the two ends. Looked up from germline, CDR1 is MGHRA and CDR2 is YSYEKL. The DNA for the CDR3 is TGCGCCAGCAGCCAAGAACAGTACACGGACGAGCAGTACTTC. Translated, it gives CASSQEQYTDEQYF.

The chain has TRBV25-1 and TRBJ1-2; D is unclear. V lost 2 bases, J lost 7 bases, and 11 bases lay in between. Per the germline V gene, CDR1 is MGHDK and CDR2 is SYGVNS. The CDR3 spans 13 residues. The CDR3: CASSEPGYFGYTF. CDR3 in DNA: TGTGCCAGCAGTGAACCCGGGTACTTTGGCTACACCTTC.

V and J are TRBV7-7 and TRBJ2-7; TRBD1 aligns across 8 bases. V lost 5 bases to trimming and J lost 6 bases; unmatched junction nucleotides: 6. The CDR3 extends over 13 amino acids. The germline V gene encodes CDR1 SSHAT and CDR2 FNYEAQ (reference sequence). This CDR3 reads CASSQRDRGEQYF. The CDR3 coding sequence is TGTGCCAGCAGCCAAAGAGACAGGGGCGAGCAGTACTTC.

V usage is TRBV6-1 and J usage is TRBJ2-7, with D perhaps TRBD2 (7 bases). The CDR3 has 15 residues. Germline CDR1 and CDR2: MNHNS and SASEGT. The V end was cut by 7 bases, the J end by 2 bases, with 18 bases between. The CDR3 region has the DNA TGTGCCAGCAAAAAACGGGGAGGGGGAACCTACGAGCAGTACTTC. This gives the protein CASKKRGGGTYEQYF.

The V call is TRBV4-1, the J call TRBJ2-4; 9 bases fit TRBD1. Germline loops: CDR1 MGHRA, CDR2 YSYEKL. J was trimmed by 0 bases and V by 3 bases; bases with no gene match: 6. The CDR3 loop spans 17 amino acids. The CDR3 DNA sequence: TGCGCCAGCAGCCACCAACAGGGGGCTCTAGCCAAAAACATTCAGTACTTC. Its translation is CASSHQQGALAKNIQYF.

CDR3 residues: CAWTIGANTGELFF. The CDR3 DNA is TGTGCCTGGACGATCGGGGCGAACACCGGGGAGCTGTTTTTT. The V gene is TRBV30, the J gene TRBJ2-2; weak D call: TRBD2 (5 bases). CDR1 GTSNPN and CDR2 SVGIG come from the germline V gene (reference sequence). V was clipped by 4 bases and J by 0 bases, with 9 bases between them. The CDR3 runs 14 residues.

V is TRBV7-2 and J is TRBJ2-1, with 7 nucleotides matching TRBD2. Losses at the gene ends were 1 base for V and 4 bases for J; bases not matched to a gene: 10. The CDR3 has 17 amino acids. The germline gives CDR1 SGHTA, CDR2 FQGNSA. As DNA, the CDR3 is TGTGCCAGCAGCTTAGTCCGGGGCGGGAGACTTTACAATGAGCAGTTCTTC. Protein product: CASSLVRGGRLYNEQFF.

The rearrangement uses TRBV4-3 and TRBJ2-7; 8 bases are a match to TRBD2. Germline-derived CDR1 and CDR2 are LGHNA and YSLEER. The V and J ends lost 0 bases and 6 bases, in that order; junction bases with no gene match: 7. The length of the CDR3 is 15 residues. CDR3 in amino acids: CASSQDREGNAEQYF. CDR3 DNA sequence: TGCGCCAGCAGCCAAGATCGGGAGGGTAATGCCGAGCAGTACTTC.

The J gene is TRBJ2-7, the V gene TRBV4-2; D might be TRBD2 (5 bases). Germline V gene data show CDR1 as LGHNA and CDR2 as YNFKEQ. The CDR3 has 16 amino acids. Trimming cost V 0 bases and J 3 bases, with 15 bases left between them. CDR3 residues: CASSQERGSPFYEQYF. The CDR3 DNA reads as TGTGCCAGCAGCCAAGAGAGAGGGTCCCCTTTCTACGAGCAGTACTTC.

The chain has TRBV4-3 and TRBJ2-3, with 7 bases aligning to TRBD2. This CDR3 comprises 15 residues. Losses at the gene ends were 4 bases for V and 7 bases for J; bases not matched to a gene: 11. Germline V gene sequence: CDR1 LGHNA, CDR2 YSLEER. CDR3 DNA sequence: TGCGCCAGCAGCCCCCAGCGGGGCCAATCTAATACGCAGTATTTT. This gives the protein CASSPQRGQSNTQYF.

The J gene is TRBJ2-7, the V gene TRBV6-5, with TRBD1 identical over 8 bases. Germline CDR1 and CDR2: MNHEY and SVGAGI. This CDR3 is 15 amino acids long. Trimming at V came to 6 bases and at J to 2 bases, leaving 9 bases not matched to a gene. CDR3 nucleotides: TGTGCCAGCAGCTCCCCGGGACAGGACCCCTACGAGCAGTACTTC. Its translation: CASSSPGQDPYEQYF.

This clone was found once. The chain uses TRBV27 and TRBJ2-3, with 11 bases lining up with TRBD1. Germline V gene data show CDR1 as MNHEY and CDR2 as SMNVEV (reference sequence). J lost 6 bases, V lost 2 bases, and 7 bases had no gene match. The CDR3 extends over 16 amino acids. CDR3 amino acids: CASSLIRTGGKDTQYF. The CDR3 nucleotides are TGTGCCAGCAGTTTAATCAGGACAGGGGGCAAGGATACGCAGTATTTT.

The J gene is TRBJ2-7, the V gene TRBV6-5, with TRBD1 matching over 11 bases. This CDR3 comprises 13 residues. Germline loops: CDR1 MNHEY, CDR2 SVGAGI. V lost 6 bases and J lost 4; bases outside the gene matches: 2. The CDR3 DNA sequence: TGTGCCAGCAGCCGGGACAGGGGGTACGAGCAGTACTTC. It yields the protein CASSRDRGYEQYF.

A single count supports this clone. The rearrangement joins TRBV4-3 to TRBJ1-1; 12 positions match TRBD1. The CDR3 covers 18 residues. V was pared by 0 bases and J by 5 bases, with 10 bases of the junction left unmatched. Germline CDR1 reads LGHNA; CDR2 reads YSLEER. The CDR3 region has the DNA TGCGCCAGCAGCCAAGATCGGGGGACAGGGGGCTCAGGTACTGAAGCTTTCTTT. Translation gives CASSQDRGTGGSGTEAFF.

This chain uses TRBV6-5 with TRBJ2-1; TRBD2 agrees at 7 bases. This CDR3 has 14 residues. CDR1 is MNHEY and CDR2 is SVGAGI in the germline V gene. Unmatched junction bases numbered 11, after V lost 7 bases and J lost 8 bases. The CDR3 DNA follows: TGTGCCAGCAATGGCGGGGGTCGGCTCGATGAGCAGTTCTTC. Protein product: CASNGGGRLDEQFF.

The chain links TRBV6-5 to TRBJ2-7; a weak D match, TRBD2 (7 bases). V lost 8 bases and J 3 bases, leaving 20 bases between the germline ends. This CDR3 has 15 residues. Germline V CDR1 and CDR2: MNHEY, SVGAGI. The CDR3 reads CASHGGGAKIYEQYF. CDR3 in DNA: TGTGCCAGCCATGGGGGGGGCGCAAAAATCTACGAGCAGTACTTC.

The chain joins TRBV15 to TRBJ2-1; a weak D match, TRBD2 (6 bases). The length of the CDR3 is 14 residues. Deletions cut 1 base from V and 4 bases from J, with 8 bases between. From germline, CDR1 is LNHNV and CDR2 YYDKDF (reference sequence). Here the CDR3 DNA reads TGTGCCACCAGCAGAGGGACTACGTACAATGAGCAGTTCTTC. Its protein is CATSRGTTYNEQFF.

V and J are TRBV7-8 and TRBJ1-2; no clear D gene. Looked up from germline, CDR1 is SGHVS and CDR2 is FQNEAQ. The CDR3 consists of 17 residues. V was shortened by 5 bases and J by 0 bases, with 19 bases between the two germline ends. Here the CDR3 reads CASSPNIAGVSNYGYTF. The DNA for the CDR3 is TGTGCCAGCAGCCCGAATATTGCCGGAGTGTCTAACTATGGCTACACCTTC.

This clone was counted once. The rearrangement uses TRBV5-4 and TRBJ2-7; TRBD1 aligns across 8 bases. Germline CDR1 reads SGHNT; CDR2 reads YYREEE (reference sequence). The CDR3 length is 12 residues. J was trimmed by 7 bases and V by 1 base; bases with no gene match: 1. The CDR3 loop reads CASSLTGGEQYF. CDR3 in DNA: TGTGCCAGCAGCTTGACAGGGGGAGAGCAGTACTTC. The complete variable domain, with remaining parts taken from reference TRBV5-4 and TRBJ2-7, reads ETGVTQSPTHLIKTRGQQVTLRCSSQSGHNTVSWYQQALGQGPQFIFQYYREEENGRGNFPPRFSGLQFPNYSSELNVNALELDDSALYLCASSLTGGEQYFGPGTRLTVT.

For the CDR3, the DNA is TGTGCCAGCAGTTTTGTACCTAACAGGGGCTATGGCTACACCTTC. It yields the protein CASSFVPNRGYGYTF. V and J are TRBV7-9 and TRBJ1-2, with TRBD1 matching over 7 bases. The V gene's germline CDR1 is SEHNR and CDR2 FQNEAQ (reference sequence). This CDR3 has 15 amino acids. V dropped 6 bases and J dropped 4; count of bases not matched to a gene: 11. Full variable domain (missing parts from reference TRBV7-9 and TRBJ1-2): DTGVSQNPRHKITKRGQNVTFRCDPISEHNRLYWYRQTLGQGPEFLTYFQNEAQLEKSRLLSDRFSAERPKGSFSTLEIQRTEQGDSAMYLCASSFVPNRGYGYTFGSGTRLTVV.

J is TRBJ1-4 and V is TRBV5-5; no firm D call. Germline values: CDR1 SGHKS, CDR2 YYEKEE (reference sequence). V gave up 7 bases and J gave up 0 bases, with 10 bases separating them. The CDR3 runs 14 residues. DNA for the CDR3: TGTGCCAGCGGGGAGATTGCAACTAATGAAAAACTGTTTTTT. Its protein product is CASGEIATNEKLFF. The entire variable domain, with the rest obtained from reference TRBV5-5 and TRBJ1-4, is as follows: DAGVTQSPTHLIKTRGQQVTLRCSPISGHKSVSWYQQVLGQGPQFIFQYYEKEERGRGNFPDRFSARQFPNYSSELNVNALLLGDSALYLCASGEIATNEKLFFGSGTQLSVL.

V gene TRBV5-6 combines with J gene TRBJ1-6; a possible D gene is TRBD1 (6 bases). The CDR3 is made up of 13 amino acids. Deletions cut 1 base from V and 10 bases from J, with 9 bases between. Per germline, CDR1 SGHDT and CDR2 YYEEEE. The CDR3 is CASSLQGTSPLHF. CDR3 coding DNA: TGTGCCAGCAGCTTGCAGGGGACCTCACCCCTCCACTTT.

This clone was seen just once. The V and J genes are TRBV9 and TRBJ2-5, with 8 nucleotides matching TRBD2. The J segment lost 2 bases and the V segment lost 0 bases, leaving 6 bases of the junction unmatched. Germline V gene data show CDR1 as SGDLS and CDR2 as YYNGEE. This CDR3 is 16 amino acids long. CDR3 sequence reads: CASSVDSGTGQETQYF. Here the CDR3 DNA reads TGTGCCAGCAGCGTAGATAGCGGGACTGGGCAAGAGACCCAGTACTTC.

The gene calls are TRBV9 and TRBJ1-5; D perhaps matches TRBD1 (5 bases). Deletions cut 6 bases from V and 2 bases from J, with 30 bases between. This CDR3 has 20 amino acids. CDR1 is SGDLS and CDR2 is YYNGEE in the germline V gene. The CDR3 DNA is TGTGCCAGCACCACCGGGGGAGTTGATCAAATTAGGTGGGGCAATCAGCCCCAGCATTTT. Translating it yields CASTTGGVDQIRWGNQPQHF.

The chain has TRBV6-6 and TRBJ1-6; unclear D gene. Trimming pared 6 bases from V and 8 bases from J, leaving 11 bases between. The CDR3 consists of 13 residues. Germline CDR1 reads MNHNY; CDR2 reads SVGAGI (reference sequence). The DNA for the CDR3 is TGTGCCAGCAGGGCCCTGATGGATTCACCCCTCCACTTT. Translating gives CASRALMDSPLHF.

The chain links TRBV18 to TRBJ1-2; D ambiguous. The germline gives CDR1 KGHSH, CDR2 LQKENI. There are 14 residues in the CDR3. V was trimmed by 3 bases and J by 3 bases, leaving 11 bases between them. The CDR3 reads CASSPTLEDYGYTF. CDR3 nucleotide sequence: TGTGCCAGCTCACCCACCTTAGAGGACTATGGCTACACCTTC.